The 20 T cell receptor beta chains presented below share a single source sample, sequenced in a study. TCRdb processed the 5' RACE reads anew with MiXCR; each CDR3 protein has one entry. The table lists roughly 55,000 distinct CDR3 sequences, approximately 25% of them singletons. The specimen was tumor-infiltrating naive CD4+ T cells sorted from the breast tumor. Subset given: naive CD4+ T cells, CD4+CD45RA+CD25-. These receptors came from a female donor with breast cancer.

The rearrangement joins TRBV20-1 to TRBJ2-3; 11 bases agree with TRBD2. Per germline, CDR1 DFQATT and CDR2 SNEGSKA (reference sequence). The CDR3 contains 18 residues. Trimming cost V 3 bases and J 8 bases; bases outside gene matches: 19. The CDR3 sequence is CSASSGTSGVASLGTQYF. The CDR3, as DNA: TGCAGTGCTAGCTCCGGGACTAGCGGCGTAGCCTCGTTGGGTACGCAGTATTTT.

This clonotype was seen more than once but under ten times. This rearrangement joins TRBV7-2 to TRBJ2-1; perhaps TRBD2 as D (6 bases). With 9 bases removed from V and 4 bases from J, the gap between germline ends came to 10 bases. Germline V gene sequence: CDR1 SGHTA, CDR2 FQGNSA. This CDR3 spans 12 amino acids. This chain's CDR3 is CASTREYNEQFF. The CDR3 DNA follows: TGTGCCAGTACCCGGGAGTACAATGAGCAGTTCTTC.

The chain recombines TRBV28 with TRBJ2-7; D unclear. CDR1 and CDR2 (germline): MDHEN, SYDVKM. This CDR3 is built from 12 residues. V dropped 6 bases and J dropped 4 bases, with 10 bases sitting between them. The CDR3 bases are TGTGCCAGCAGACCCCGAAGGTACGAGCAGTACTTC. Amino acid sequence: CASRPRRYEQYF.

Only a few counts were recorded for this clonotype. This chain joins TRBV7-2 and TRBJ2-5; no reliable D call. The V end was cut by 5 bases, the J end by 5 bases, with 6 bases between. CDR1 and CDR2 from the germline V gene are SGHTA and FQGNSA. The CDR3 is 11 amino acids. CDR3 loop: CASSEQETQYF. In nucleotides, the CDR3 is TGTGCCAGCAGCGAACAGGAGACCCAGTACTTC.

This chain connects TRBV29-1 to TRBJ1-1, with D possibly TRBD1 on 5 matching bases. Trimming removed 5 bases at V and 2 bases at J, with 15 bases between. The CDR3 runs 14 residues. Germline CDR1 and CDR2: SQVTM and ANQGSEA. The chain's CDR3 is CSVKAGRGNTEAFF. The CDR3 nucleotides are TGCAGCGTTAAGGCGGGAAGGGGAAACACTGAAGCTTTCTTT.

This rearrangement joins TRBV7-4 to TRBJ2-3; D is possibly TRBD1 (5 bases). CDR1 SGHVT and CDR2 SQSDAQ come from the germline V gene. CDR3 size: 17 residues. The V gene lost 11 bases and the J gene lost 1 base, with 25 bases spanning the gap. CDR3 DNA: TGTGCCCCCCCTTCCAAGGAAAGGGGAATACGCACAGATACGCAGTATTTT. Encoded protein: CAPPSKERGIRTDTQYF.

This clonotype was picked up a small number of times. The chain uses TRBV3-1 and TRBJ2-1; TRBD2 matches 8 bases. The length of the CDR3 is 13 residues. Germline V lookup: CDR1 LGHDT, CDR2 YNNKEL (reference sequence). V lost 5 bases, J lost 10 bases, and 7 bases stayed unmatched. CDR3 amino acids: CASSAGLAQEQFF. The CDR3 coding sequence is TGTGCCAGCAGCGCTGGACTAGCCCAAGAGCAGTTCTTC.

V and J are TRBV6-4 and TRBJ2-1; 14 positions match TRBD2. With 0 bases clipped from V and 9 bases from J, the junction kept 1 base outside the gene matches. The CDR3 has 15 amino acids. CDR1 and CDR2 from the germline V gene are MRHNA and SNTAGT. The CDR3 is CASSDSTSGGAEQFF. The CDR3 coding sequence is TGTGCCAGCAGTGACTCGACTAGCGGGGGGGCTGAGCAGTTCTTC.

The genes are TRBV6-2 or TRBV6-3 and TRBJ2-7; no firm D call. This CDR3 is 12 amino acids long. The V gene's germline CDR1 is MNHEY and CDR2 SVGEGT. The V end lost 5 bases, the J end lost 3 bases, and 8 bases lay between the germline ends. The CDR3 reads CASSASLYEQYF. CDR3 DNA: TGTGCCAGCAGTGCCAGTCTCTACGAGCAGTACTTC.

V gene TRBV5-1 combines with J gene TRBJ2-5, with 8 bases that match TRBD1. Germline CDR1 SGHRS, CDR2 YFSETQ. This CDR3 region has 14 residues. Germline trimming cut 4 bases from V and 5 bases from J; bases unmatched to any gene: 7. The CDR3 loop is CASSVGQVEETQYF. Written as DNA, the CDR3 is TGCGCCAGCAGCGTGGGACAGGTGGAGGAGACCCAGTACTTC.

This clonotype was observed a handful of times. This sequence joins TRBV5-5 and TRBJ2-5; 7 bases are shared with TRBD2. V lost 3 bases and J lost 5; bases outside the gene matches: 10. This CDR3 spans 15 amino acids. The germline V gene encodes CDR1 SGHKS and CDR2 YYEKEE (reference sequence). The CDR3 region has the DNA TGTGCCAGCAGCTCCCCGGATCGGGGGGATGAGACCCAGTACTTC. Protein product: CASSSPDRGDETQYF.

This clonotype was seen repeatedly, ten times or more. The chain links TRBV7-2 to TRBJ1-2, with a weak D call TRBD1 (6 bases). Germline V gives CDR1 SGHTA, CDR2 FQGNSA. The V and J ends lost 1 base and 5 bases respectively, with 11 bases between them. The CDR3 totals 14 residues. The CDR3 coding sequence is TGTGCCAGCAGCTTAGACCATCAGGGGTATGGCTACACCTTC. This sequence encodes CASSLDHQGYGYTF.

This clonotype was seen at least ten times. Here the CDR3 DNA reads TGTGCCAGCAGCCCCTCCTACGAGCAGTACTTC. This translates into CASSPSYEQYF. The V call is TRBV7-9, the J call TRBJ2-7; no firm D call. In germline, CDR1 is SEHNR, CDR2 FQNEAQ (reference sequence). The CDR3 spans 11 residues. Trimming took off 5 bases at V and 0 bases at J, with 2 bases between the two ends.

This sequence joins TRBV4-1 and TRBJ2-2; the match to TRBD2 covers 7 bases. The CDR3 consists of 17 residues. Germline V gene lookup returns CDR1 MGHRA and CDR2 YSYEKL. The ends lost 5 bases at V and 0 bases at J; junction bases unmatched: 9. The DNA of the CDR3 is TGCGCCAGCAGCTCCGAAGCGGGACGGACGAACACCGGGGAGCTGTTTTTT. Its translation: CASSSEAGRTNTGELFF.

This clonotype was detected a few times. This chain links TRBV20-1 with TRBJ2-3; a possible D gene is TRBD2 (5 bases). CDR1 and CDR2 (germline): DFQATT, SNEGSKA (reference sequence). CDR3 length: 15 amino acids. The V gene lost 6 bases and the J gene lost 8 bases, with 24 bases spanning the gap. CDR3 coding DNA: TGCAGTGCATTGGCGGGCTCGTTATGGCCGGCTACGCAGTATTTT. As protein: CSALAGSLWPATQYF.

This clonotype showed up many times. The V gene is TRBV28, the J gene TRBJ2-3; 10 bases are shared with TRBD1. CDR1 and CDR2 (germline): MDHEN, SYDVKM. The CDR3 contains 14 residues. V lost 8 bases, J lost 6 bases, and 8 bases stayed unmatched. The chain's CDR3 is CASRDRGSRDTQYF. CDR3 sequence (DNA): TGTGCCAGCCGGGACAGGGGATCCAGGGATACGCAGTATTTT.

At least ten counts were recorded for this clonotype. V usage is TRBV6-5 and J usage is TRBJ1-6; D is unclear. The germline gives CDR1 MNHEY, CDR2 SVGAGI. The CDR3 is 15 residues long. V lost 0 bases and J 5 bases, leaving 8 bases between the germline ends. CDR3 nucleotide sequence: TGTGCCAGCAGTTACTCGAGGGCTCATAATTCACCCCTCCACTTT. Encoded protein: CASSYSRAHNSPLHF.

The CDR3 region is CASSPWMGTEAFF. In DNA form, the CDR3 reads TGTGCCAGCAGCCCCTGGATGGGTACTGAAGCTTTCTTT. The V call is TRBV2, the J call TRBJ1-1; D gene ambiguous. V was cut by 6 bases and J by 5 bases, with 13 bases left in between. From germline, CDR1 is SNHLY and CDR2 FYNNEI. This CDR3 has 13 amino acids.

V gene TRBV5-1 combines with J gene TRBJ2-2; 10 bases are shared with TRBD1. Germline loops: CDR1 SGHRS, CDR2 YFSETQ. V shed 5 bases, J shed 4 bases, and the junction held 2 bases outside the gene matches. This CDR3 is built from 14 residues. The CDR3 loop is CASRTGGLTGELFF. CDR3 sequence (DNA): TGCGCCAGCAGGACAGGGGGCCTCACCGGGGAGCTGTTTTTT.

The DNA for the CDR3 is TGTGCCAGCAGTCAATCAGGGGTAACTGAAGCTTTCTTT. This codes for CASSQSGVTEAFF. The chain is built from TRBV25-1 and TRBJ1-1, with a possible D match to TRBD1 (6 bases). From germline, CDR1 is MGHDK and CDR2 SYGVNS. The length of the CDR3 is 13 residues. V was shortened by 5 bases and J by 5 bases, with 12 bases between the two germline ends.